This T cell receptor (beta chain) was captured in a study of T-cell reconstitution after alpha-beta-depleted transplantation in children. In its sample, this clonotype was seen a few times. Unique molecular identifiers tagged the TCRbeta library. MiXCR was run by TCRdb on the PCR reads, yielding one entry per CDR3 protein. The table shows roughly 200,000 distinct CDR3 sequences, with around 9.2% occurring only once. Trimming took off 5 bases at V and 7 bases at J, with 17 bases between the two ends. Germline V gene sequence: CDR1 MNHNS, CDR2 SASEGT. The CDR3 is 14 residues long. Material: PBMCs, mostly from graft donor cells, obtained 360 days after TCRalphabeta/CD19-depleted stem cell transplant. The clonotype originates from a male patient aged 2-15 years who had a stem cell transplant for acute myeloid leukemia, so the T cells may come from the graft donor. This sequence joins TRBV6-1 and TRBJ1-1; D is possibly TRBD1 (6 bases). CDR3 protein: CASSPQGRGGEAFF. The CDR3 region has the DNA TGTGCCAGCAGTCCCCAGGGCAGGGGTGGTGAAGCTTTCTTT.